The rows below give T cell receptor beta chains drawn from one sample of a study of blood T cell repertoires in COVID-19. The repertoire was sequenced with immunoSEQ multiplex PCR; TCRdb's copy has only in-frame clones and lacks some. Of over 200,000 clones in the sample, 83% were seen once. Material for sequencing was peripheral blood. The receptors were sampled from a woman aged 45-60 years with acute or convalescent COVID-19. CDR3s include the opening cysteine and the closing phenylalanine or tryptophan. A D gene is named only where the DNA matches it firmly. Part of the rows lack a size; the others show once, few, many or a class for expanded clones.

d_call j_call clone_size v_call cdr3_nt cdr3_aa
TRBD2 TRBJ2-7 once TRBV6-2/TRBV6-3 TGTGCCAGCAGTTACTCGTTACTAGCGGGAGGTACCTACGAGCAGTACTTC CASSYSLLAGGTYEQYF
TRBD2 TRBJ2-3 few TRBV24-1 TGTGCCACCAGTGATTTTCGAGGGGAGGGCCTCACAGATACGCAGTATTTT CATSDFRGEGLTDTQYF
TRBD1 TRBJ1-6 NA TRBV2 TGTGCCAGCAGGCGGACAGGGGATAACTATAATTCACCCCTCCACTTT CASRRTGDNYNSPLHF
NA TRBJ1-1 NA TRBV5-1 TGCGCCAGCAGCTTGGTCGCGGGGGGTTGGCCTGAAGCTTTCTTT CASSLVAGGWPEAFF
TRBD2 TRBJ2-5 once TRBV19 TGTGCCAGTAGTATTGGGGAGGGACAGACCCAGTACTTC CASSIGEGQTQYF
TRBD2 TRBJ2-1 few TRBV11-2 TGTGCCAGCAGCTTAGTAGCGGGTTTTTACAATGAGCAGTTCTTC CASSLVAGFYNEQFF
NA TRBJ2-3 NA TRBV2 TGTGCCAGCAGTGAGGGTAGCGATGCGCAGTATTTT CASSEGSDAQYF
NA TRBJ2-1 NA TRBV5-1 TGCGCCAGCAGCTTGGCCCTTTTCAGCGCCTCAAGGAACAATGAGCAGTTCTTC CASSLALFSASRNNEQFF
TRBD1 TRBJ2-5 NA TRBV28 TGTGCCAGCAGTTTAGGTCGGACAGGGGGTGGGGAGACCCAGTACTTC CASSLGRTGGGETQYF
NA TRBJ2-5 NA TRBV6-5 TGTGCCAGCAGTTACCAACAGGGTTCGTGGCAAGAGACCCAGTACTTC CASSYQQGSWQETQYF
NA TRBJ1-5 NA TRBV27 TGTGCCAGCAGCGGGGGGAATAGCAATCAGCCCCAGCATTTT CASSGGNSNQPQHF
NA TRBJ2-3 NA TRBV7-9 TGTGCCAGCAGCTTAGCGAGGACAGATACGCAGTATTTT CASSLARTDTQYF
NA TRBJ2-3 NA TRBV6-5 TGTGCCAGCAGTTACCAATCTGCGGGGTCGGGAGATACGCAGTATTTT CASSYQSAGSGDTQYF
TRBD1 TRBJ2-6 NA TRBV5-4 TGTGCCAGCATCCTCGGGACAGGGGGCCCTCTCTCTGGGGCCAACGTCCTGACTTTC CASILGTGGPLSGANVLTF
TRBD1 TRBJ1-1 NA TRBV5-1 TGCGCCAGCAGCGGGGACAGGATGAACACTGAAGCTTTCTTT CASSGDRMNTEAFF
NA TRBJ2-7 many TRBV7-5 TGTGCCAGAAGCTTGGCCCCCCAACTACGTTCCTACTCCTACGAGCAGTACTTC CARSLAPQLRSYSYEQYF
TRBD1 TRBJ1-6 NA TRBV19 TGTGCCAGTAGTTTACAGGGGGCATCCTATAATTCACCCCTCCACTTT CASSLQGASYNSPLHF
TRBD2 TRBJ2-5 once TRBV12-5 TGTGCTAGTGGTTTGCCCAACGCCAGGGCTAGCGGAGTCCAAGAGACCCAGTACTTC CASGLPNARASGVQETQYF
NA TRBJ2-3 NA TRBV20-1 TGCAGTGCTAGTCGCACTAGAAGCACAGATACGCAGTATTTT CSASRTRSTDTQYF
TRBD1 TRBJ2-5 NA TRBV5-1 TGCGCCAGCAGCAAAGGGACAGGGTGGGACCAAGAGACCCAGTACTTC CASSKGTGWDQETQYF
TRBD2 TRBJ2-7 NA TRBV7-2 TGTGCCTCCACCCGGGGGGGGTTACGAGGCTCCTACGAGCAGTACTTC CASTRGGLRGSYEQYF
NA TRBJ2-1 NA TRBV7-2 TGTGCCAGCAGCTTAACTAGGAATGAGCAGTTCTTC CASSLTRNEQFF
NA TRBJ2-7 NA TRBV9 TGTGCCAGCAGCGTAGTTGGGGAGCCCTCATCGGGACTCCCTTTCGACGAGCAGTACTTC CASSVVGEPSSGLPFDEQYF
NA TRBJ2-2 NA TRBV7-3 TGTGCCAGCAGCCGAACTAGCATTACGTCCGGGGAGCTGTTTTTT CASSRTSITSGELFF
NA TRBJ1-5 NA TRBV30 TGTGCCTGGAGTGTAGGAGGGAATAGCAATCAGCCCCAGCATTTT CAWSVGGNSNQPQHF
TRBD2 TRBJ2-5 few TRBV9 TGTGCCAGCAGCGTAGACATAGCGGGAGAAGAGACCCAGTACTTC CASSVDIAGEETQYF
TRBD2 TRBJ2-2 NA TRBV19 TGTGCCAGTAGTAACCTAGCGGGAGCGGGGGAGCTGTTTTTT CASSNLAGAGELFF
TRBD2 TRBJ2-4 few TRBV28 TGTGCCAGCAGTTCCGGGACTAGACAACCCAAAAACATTCAGTACTTC CASSSGTRQPKNIQYF
NA TRBJ1-6 NA TRBV6-5 TGTGCCAGCAGCATAACAGGGAAAACACCCCTCCACTTT CASSITGKTPLHF
TRBD1 TRBJ1-5 NA TRBV18 TGTGCCAGCTCACCGACAGGGCTGGAGCCCCAGCATTTT CASSPTGLEPQHF
TRBD2 TRBJ2-1 NA TRBV12-3/TRBV12-4 TGTGCCAGCAGTTCTATTAGCGGGAGGAGGTTCTTC CASSSISGRRFF
TRBD1 TRBJ1-2 NA TRBV5-6 TGTGCCAGCAGCGGGGGACAGGGAATTAGAAACACCTTC CASSGGQGIRNTF
TRBD2 TRBJ2-1 NA TRBV19 TGTGCCAGTAGTGGACGGCTAGCGGACCGGGATGAGCAGTTCTTC CASSGRLADRDEQFF
TRBD1 TRBJ1-5 NA TRBV5-1 TGCGCCAGCAGCTTCCACCCCGCTAGGGGGCAACGACAGCCCCAGCATTTT CASSFHPARGQRQPQHF
NA TRBJ2-7 NA TRBV3-1/TRBV3-2 TGTGCCAGCAGCCCTACTGTTTCCCCCTACGAGCAGTACTTC CASSPTVSPYEQYF
NA TRBJ1-2 NA TRBV24-1 TGTGCCACCAGTGACGTAAGGCCCCAGGGACTCAGCGGCTACACCTTC CATSDVRPQGLSGYTF
NA TRBJ2-1 NA TRBV7-6 TGTGCCAGTAGGGGTAGAAATGAGCAGTTCTTC CASRGRNEQFF
NA TRBJ2-1 NA TRBV28 TGTGCCAGCAGTTTATGGGGGGCAACCCGGTATGAGCAGTTCTTC CASSLWGATRYEQFF
NA TRBJ2-5 NA TRBV21-1 TGTGCCAGCAGCAACGACAGGGGTGGAGAGACCCAGTACTTC CASSNDRGGETQYF
NA TRBJ2-7 NA TRBV7-3 TGTGCCAGCAGCTTGTCTGGAAATACAGACTACGAGCAGTACTTC CASSLSGNTDYEQYF
NA TRBJ1-5 NA TRBV2 TGTGCCAGCAGTGAACGGGTTGGCAATCAGCCCCAGCATTTT CASSERVGNQPQHF